These 9 T cell receptor beta chains were all obtained from the same sample, sequenced in a study of CD8 T cells in ankylosing spondylitis. Points from the study as a whole: A TCR beta motif of under ten highly homologous variants seemed to mark ankylosing spondylitis blood.

TCRdb ran MiXCR on the 5' RACE reads and lists one entry per CDR3 protein. This table holds 220,000 or so distinct CDR3 sequences, about 16% found once. For these TCRs, the target antigens are not known. The sequenced sample was blood, either unsorted or a sorted T cell fraction (not recorded which). The receptor source for this set is a male donor with ankylosing spondylitis.

This clonotype was detected a few times. The V gene is TRBV20-1, the J gene TRBJ2-2, with 10 bases identical to TRBD2. The junction had 9 bases not matched to a gene; V was cut back by 6 bases and J by 5 bases. There are 15 residues in the CDR3. CDR1 and CDR2 (germline): DFQATT, SNEGSKA (reference sequence). The CDR3 region is CSAKPPGLATGELFF. CDR3 in DNA: TGCAGTGCGAAACCCCCGGGACTAGCGACCGGGGAGCTGTTTTTT.

This clonotype occurred a few times. This chain joins TRBV7-9 and TRBJ2-1; possible D gene TRBD2, 6 bases. This CDR3 contains 15 residues. Looked up from germline, CDR1 is SEHNR and CDR2 is FQNEAQ (reference sequence). CDR3 nucleotides: TGTGCGGGGGGTGACGGGCCGAGCTCCTACAATGAGCAGTTCTTC. This sequence encodes CAGGDGPSSYNEQFF.

This clonotype was observed many times. The CDR3 region is CASSLGTGPYNEQFF. DNA of the CDR3: TGTGCCAGCAGTCTCGGGACAGGGCCCTACAATGAGCAGTTCTTC. The chain links TRBV27 to TRBJ2-1; 9 bases match TRBD1. The germline V gene has CDR1 MNHEY and CDR2 SMNVEV (reference sequence). V lost 5 bases to trimming and J lost 2 bases; unmatched junction nucleotides: 4. The CDR3 is 15 residues long.

Only a few counts were recorded for this clonotype. The gene calls are TRBV28 and TRBJ1-2; TRBD1 is a possible D gene (6 bases). CDR3 length: 16 amino acids. Germline-derived CDR1 and CDR2 are MDHEN and SYDVKM. V lost 5 bases to trimming and J lost 1 base, with 17 bases between them. The CDR3 sequence is CASSLDFGGLNYGYTF. The CDR3 DNA sequence: TGTGCCAGCAGTCTAGACTTTGGGGGCCTTAACTATGGCTACACCTTC.

The chain carries TRBV6-1 and TRBJ2-2, with 8 bases that match TRBD2. The V gene's germline CDR1 is MNHNS and CDR2 SASEGT. This CDR3 contains 13 residues. The J segment lost 3 bases and the V segment lost 11 bases, leaving 5 bases of the junction unmatched. This chain's CDR3 is CAGSGGYTGELFF. CDR3 in DNA: TGTGCCGGTTCGGGGGGGTACACCGGGGAGCTGTTTTTT.

The CDR3 sequence: CASSPEGLREKLFF. CDR3 in DNA: TGTGCCAGCAGCCCCGAGGGACTTCGGGAAAAACTGTTTTTT. The chain joins TRBV7-9 to TRBJ1-4; D is perhaps TRBD1 (5 bases). V lost 5 bases to trimming and J lost 8 bases, with 15 bases between them. The CDR3 is 14 amino acids. Germline loops: CDR1 SEHNR, CDR2 FQNEAQ (reference sequence).

This clonotype occurred a few times. This rearrangement joins TRBV27 to TRBJ2-3, with 7 positions matching TRBD1. V shed 2 bases, J shed 7 bases, and the junction held 3 bases outside the gene matches. Per the germline V gene, CDR1 is MNHEY and CDR2 is SMNVEV (reference sequence). There are 13 residues in the CDR3. The CDR3 here is CASSLQGVNTQYF. The DNA for the CDR3 is TGTGCCAGCAGTTTACAGGGGGTTAATACGCAGTATTTT.

This clonotype has ten or more counts. V gene TRBV29-1 combines with J gene TRBJ2-3; 11 nucleotides line up with TRBD2. Germline V gives CDR1 SQVTM, CDR2 ANQGSEA. CDR3 length equals 14 residues. The V segment lost 4 bases and the J segment 2 bases; nucleotides outside the gene matches: 2. The CDR3 sequence: CSVGLAGTTDTQYF. The DNA of the CDR3 is TGCAGCGTTGGACTAGCGGGAACCACAGATACGCAGTATTTT.

J is TRBJ2-6 and V is TRBV7-9; possible D gene TRBD1, 6 bases. The length of the CDR3 is 16 residues. Trimming left V 5 bases short and J 0 bases short, with 11 bases between. Germline CDR1 and CDR2: SEHNR and FQNEAQ (reference sequence). The DNA of the CDR3 is TGTGCCAGCAGCCTGCGGACAGACTCTGGGGCCAACGTCCTGACTTTC. This sequence encodes CASSLRTDSGANVLTF. The full variable domain, in which reference TRBV7-9 and TRBJ2-6 provide the parts outside the CDR3, is DTGVSQNPRHKITKRGQNVTFRCDPISEHNRLYWYRQTLGQGPEFLTYFQNEAQLEKSRLLSDRFSAERPKGSFSTLEIQRTEQGDSAMYLCASSLRTDSGANVLTFGAGSRLTVL.